These 9 T cell receptor beta chains were sequenced from one sample in a study of vaccination effects on CD4 cells after COVID-19 (dated 2022 in TCRdb). Their recognized antigens are unknown. In the ViraFEST assay, PBMC were stimulated with viral peptide pools, and antigen-specific CD4+ T cell clonotypes were then identified by expansion using TCR sequencing. After 10 days of culture, CD4+ T cells were isolated with the EasySep CD4+ T cell isolation kit. Negative nucleocapsid antibody results before and after vaccination confirmed that the healthy vaccine recipients had no prior SARS-CoV-2 infection. Libraries were constructed by the immunoSEQ multiplex PCR assay. This immuneACCESS table, as held by TCRdb, lists in-frame sequences with V and J called but not all clones. Of the missing ones, under half trace to an unresolved V gene in checked studies; the others have no known cause. Recorded for this sample are 30,000 to 45,000 clones; under 75% of them occurred a single time. The ten largest clones take up 22% of the sample.

The input for sequencing was CD4+ T cells from PBMCs cultured with SARS-CoV-2 spike peptides, taken before COVID-19 vaccination. The cell subset or site label of this sample denotes: SARS-CoV-2 spike overlapping peptide pool stimulation. The receptors originated from a human donor who received a COVID-19 vaccine.

V gene TRBV28 combines with J gene TRBJ1-5; 7 bases agree with TRBD1. V was clipped by 5 bases and J by 0 bases; unmatched bases: 4. CDR1 and CDR2 (germline): MDHEN, SYDVKM. The CDR3 contains 15 residues. CDR3: CASSQQGYSNQPQHF. Written as DNA, the CDR3 is TGTGCCAGCAGTCAACAGGGGTATAGCAATCAGCCCCAGCATTTT.

This chain uses TRBV6-5 with TRBJ1-1; D call uncertain. This CDR3 has 11 residues. Germline assignment: CDR1 MNHEY and CDR2 SVGAGI. Trimming pared 8 bases from V and 5 bases from J, leaving 9 bases between. The CDR3 reads CASGRSTEAFF. The CDR3 nucleotides read TGTGCCAGCGGAAGGTCGACTGAAGCTTTCTTT.

This clone was recorded a few times. The chain is built from TRBV19 and TRBJ2-1; D is uncertain. From germline, CDR1 is LNHDA and CDR2 SQIVND (reference sequence). The CDR3 runs 17 residues. The germline V and J ends were trimmed by 0 bases and 8 bases, with 20 bases remaining between them. CDR3 nucleotide sequence: TGTGCCAGTAGTATAGATTCTCGCTCCCCGCGGATAGATGAGCAGTTCTTC. Its protein product is CASSIDSRSPRIDEQFF.

The chain recombines TRBV30 with TRBJ1-2; 10 bases map to TRBD1. V shed 3 bases, J shed 4 bases, and the junction held 8 bases outside the gene matches. CDR3 length: 15 residues. Germline V gives CDR1 GTSNPN, CDR2 SVGIG (reference sequence). CDR3 protein: CAWSYGQGGIYGYTF. The CDR3 DNA reads TGTGCCTGGAGCTATGGACAGGGGGGAATCTATGGCTACACCTTC. Filled out from reference TRBV30 and TRBJ1-2, the complete variable domain reads SQTIHQWPATLVQPVGSPLSLECTVEGTSNPNLYWYRQAAGRGLQLLFYSVGIGQISSEVPQNLSASRPQDRQFILSSKKLLLSDSGFYLCAWSYGQGGIYGYTFGSGTRLTVV.

J is TRBJ2-1 and V is TRBV11-3; TRBD2 matches 13 bases. From germline, CDR1 is SGHNT and CDR2 YENEEA. This CDR3 contains 16 residues. V shed 5 bases and J 0 bases; nucleotides not matched to a gene: 1. The CDR3 sequence: CASSRTSGSSYNEQFF. In DNA, the CDR3 is TGTGCCAGCAGCCGGACTAGCGGGAGCTCCTACAATGAGCAGTTCTTC.

V is TRBV18 and J is TRBJ2-7, with D maybe TRBD1 (5 bases). The germline V and J ends were trimmed by 4 bases and 7 bases, with 17 bases remaining between them. The CDR3 contains 14 residues. Germline CDR1 is KGHSH and CDR2 is LQKENI. This CDR3 is CASSQDGGAREQYF. The CDR3 DNA is TGTGCCAGCTCACAAGACGGTGGGGCGAGGGAGCAGTACTTC.

This clone was observed a handful of times. The chain combines TRBV28 with TRBJ1-2; TRBD1 might be the D (5 bases). The CDR3 has 14 residues. Per germline, CDR1 MDHEN and CDR2 SYDVKM. The V end lost 7 bases, the J end lost 7 bases, and 19 bases lay between the germline ends. For the CDR3, the DNA is TGTGCCAGCACCCCTTCTAGGGGATCTGGTGGCTACACCTTC. It yields the protein CASTPSRGSGGYTF.

The chain links TRBV6-5 to TRBJ2-1; no reliable D call. The germline gives CDR1 MNHEY, CDR2 SVGAGI. Deletions cut 5 bases from V and 5 bases from J, with 16 bases between. This CDR3 spans 15 amino acids. In nucleotides, the CDR3 is TGTGCCAGCAGTCCCCCCAGACCAGTCAACAATGAGCAGTTCTTC. This gives the protein CASSPPRPVNNEQFF.

The V gene is TRBV25-1, the J gene TRBJ2-2; 10 nucleotides align to TRBD1. The ends lost 4 bases at V and 5 bases at J; junction bases unmatched: 13. This CDR3 has 18 amino acids. Per germline, CDR1 MGHDK and CDR2 SYGVNS. This chain's CDR3 is CASSGGDRGLLGTGELFF. The CDR3 bases are TGTGCCAGCAGTGGAGGCGACAGGGGGCTTTTGGGTACCGGGGAGCTGTTTTTT.